Listed below are T cell receptor beta chains from one sample, sequenced in a study of blood T cell repertoires in COVID-19. TCRdb keeps only in-frame clones here, not all; method: immunoSEQ multiplex PCR. The sample holds 200,000 to 300,000 clones, around four fifths seen once. The material sequenced was peripheral blood. These receptor sequences come from a man in his forties or fifties with acute or convalescent COVID-19. Both conserved end residues are part of each CDR3. Each record gives: CDR3 DNA, CDR3 protein, J gene, clone size, V gene, D gene. D genes are given only for firm matches. Some rows have no size entry. The others give once, few or many, or a class for an expanded clone.

DNA: TGTGCCAGCAGGGACAGGTATCAGCCCCAGCATTTT
CDR3: CASRDRYQPQHF
J: TRBJ1-5
size: NA
V: TRBV6-6
D: TRBD1

DNA: TGTGCCAGCAGTACTACGAGGGGGGGCGGACAGGGGAAGAACACCGGGGAGCTGTTTTTT
CDR3: CASSTTRGGGQGKNTGELFF
J: TRBJ2-2
size: NA
V: TRBV6-2/TRBV6-3
D: TRBD1

DNA: TGTGCCAGCAGCGCCACTAGTCTGCACGAGCAGTACTTC
CDR3: CASSATSLHEQYF
J: TRBJ2-7
size: few
V: TRBV28
D: NA

DNA: TGTGCCAGCGCAGACAGACTTGGGTATGGCTACACCTTC
CDR3: CASADRLGYGYTF
J: TRBJ1-2
size: NA
V: TRBV6-5
D: NA

DNA: TGTGCCGGGGGGAGCCCAGGGGCTTGGGGAGCTTTCTTT
CDR3: CAGGSPGAWGAFF
J: TRBJ1-1
size: NA
V: TRBV30
D: NA

DNA: TGCGCCAGCAGCTTGGCCCAACAGGGCTGGGGCTACACCTTC
CDR3: CASSLAQQGWGYTF
J: TRBJ1-2
size: NA
V: TRBV5-1
D: NA

DNA: TGTGCCAAACAGGGGTACTCAGGGGAGCTGTTTTTT
CDR3: CAKQGYSGELFF
J: TRBJ2-2
size: few
V: TRBV2
D: TRBD1

DNA: TGCAGTGCTTTAGGGGCCTACGAGCAGTACTTC
CDR3: CSALGAYEQYF
J: TRBJ2-7
size: few
V: TRBV20-1
D: NA

DNA: TGTGCCTGCTGGGTGGGAGGGCCCTACGAGCAGTACTTC
CDR3: CACWVGGPYEQYF
J: TRBJ2-7
size: NA
V: TRBV6-5
D: TRBD2

DNA: TGCGCCAGCAGCCGACTCAGGGGCGGGACAGATACGCAGTATTTT
CDR3: CASSRLRGGTDTQYF
J: TRBJ2-3
size: NA
V: TRBV5-1
D: NA

DNA: TGTGCCAGCAGCAGTAGCAGCTCCTATAATTCACCCCTCCACTTT
CDR3: CASSSSSSYNSPLHF
J: TRBJ1-6
size: NA
V: TRBV7-9
D: NA

DNA: TGCAGCGTTGAACAACCGGGGGATGAGCAGTTCTTC
CDR3: CSVEQPGDEQFF
J: TRBJ2-1
size: NA
V: TRBV29-1
D: NA

DNA: TGTGCCTGGAGTCAGACAACTAATGAAAAACTGTTTTTT
CDR3: CAWSQTTNEKLFF
J: TRBJ1-4
size: NA
V: TRBV30
D: NA

DNA: TGTGCCAGCAGGCGAACAGGGACATATGGCTACACCTTC
CDR3: CASRRTGTYGYTF
J: TRBJ1-2
size: NA
V: TRBV7-9
D: NA

DNA: TGTGCCTGGAGTGTGTATTATGGCTACACCTTC
CDR3: CAWSVYYGYTF
J: TRBJ1-2
size: NA
V: TRBV30
D: NA

DNA: TGTGCCAGTAAAAGGGACAGTAACTATGGCTACACCTTC
CDR3: CASKRDSNYGYTF
J: TRBJ1-2
size: NA
V: TRBV19
D: TRBD1

DNA: TGTGCCAGCAGTTCACGAAACAGGACTAGCGGAAAAAACATTCAGTACTTC
CDR3: CASSSRNRTSGKNIQYF
J: TRBJ2-4
size: NA
V: TRBV27
D: TRBD2

DNA: TGTGCTAGTGGTAGAGGGACAGGGGGCCCTTATAATTCACCCCTCCACTTT
CDR3: CASGRGTGGPYNSPLHF
J: TRBJ1-6
size: NA
V: TRBV12-5
D: TRBD1

DNA: TGTGCCAGCAACCGAACACCGCCAGAGACAGTAAGGCACAACTTCACAGATACGCAGTATTTT
CDR3: CASNRTPPETVRHNFTDTQYF
J: TRBJ2-3
size: NA
V: TRBV7-3
D: NA

DNA: TGTGCCAGCAGCCCGCCAGGAGGGGCCCCGGGAGGCTACACCTTC
CDR3: CASSPPGGAPGGYTF
J: TRBJ1-2
size: NA
V: TRBV5-8
D: NA

DNA: TGCGCCAGCAGCCAAGATAGGGTAGCGGGCACCTACAATGAGCAGTTCTTC
CDR3: CASSQDRVAGTYNEQFF
J: TRBJ2-1
size: NA
V: TRBV4-1
D: TRBD2

DNA: TGTGCCAGTAGTATCGGACTAGCGCTTGAGCAGTACTTC
CDR3: CASSIGLALEQYF
J: TRBJ2-7
size: NA
V: TRBV19
D: TRBD2

DNA: TGTGCCAGCAGCCAAACAGGGGGCCTAAAGACCCAGTACTTC
CDR3: CASSQTGGLKTQYF
J: TRBJ2-5
size: NA
V: TRBV7-9
D: TRBD1

DNA: TGTGCCATCAGCTCCAAGGGACAAGGGGTGCGAGGCTACACCTTC
CDR3: CAISSKGQGVRGYTF
J: TRBJ1-2
size: NA
V: TRBV10-3
D: NA

DNA: TGCGCCAGCAGACAGGGCGATCAGCCCCAGCATTTT
CDR3: CASRQGDQPQHF
J: TRBJ1-5
size: NA
V: TRBV10-2
D: NA

DNA: TGTGCCAGCAGCCGAAGGGTGTCGTCTAGCGGGAGTCTAGCTTACGAGCAGTACTTC
CDR3: CASSRRVSSSGSLAYEQYF
J: TRBJ2-7
size: NA
V: TRBV27
D: TRBD2

DNA: TGTGCCAGCAGGTCAGGTCAGCGGAACTATGGCTACACCTTC
CDR3: CASRSGQRNYGYTF
J: TRBJ1-2
size: NA
V: TRBV27
D: NA

DNA: TGCGCCAGCAGCAGGGAAGGGGTCGAGCAGTACTTC
CDR3: CASSREGVEQYF
J: TRBJ2-7
size: few
V: TRBV5-1
D: NA

DNA: TGTGCCAGCAGTTACTCTCTCCTAGCGGGGGCGCACAATGAGCAGTTCTTC
CDR3: CASSYSLLAGAHNEQFF
J: TRBJ2-1
size: NA
V: TRBV6-2/TRBV6-3
D: TRBD2

DNA: TGTGCCAGCTCACCATCCCCCGCTAACTATGGCTACACCTTC
CDR3: CASSPSPANYGYTF
J: TRBJ1-2
size: NA
V: TRBV18
D: NA

DNA: TGTGCCAGCAGCCGACTCGGGGCTAGCGGTACAACCTACAATGAGCAGTTCTTC
CDR3: CASSRLGASGTTYNEQFF
J: TRBJ2-1
size: NA
V: TRBV7-9
D: TRBD2

DNA: TGTGCCAGCACCACACCCCAGACTAGCGGGACTTGTCCCTACAATGAGCAGTTCTTC
CDR3: CASTTPQTSGTCPYNEQFF
J: TRBJ2-1
size: NA
V: TRBV21-1
D: NA

DNA: TGTGCCAGCAGTTCTACTAGCGGGAGCACTGAAGCTTTCTTT
CDR3: CASSSTSGSTEAFF
J: TRBJ1-1
size: NA
V: TRBV6-5
D: NA

DNA: TGTGCCAGCAGCTTAGGGCAGGGAGGGACTAGCTATGGCTACACCTTC
CDR3: CASSLGQGGTSYGYTF
J: TRBJ1-2
size: few
V: TRBV13
D: NA

DNA: TGTGCCACCAGCGGAGGGGTAGGCGAGGGTAATCAGCCCCAGCATTTT
CDR3: CATSGGVGEGNQPQHF
J: TRBJ1-5
size: NA
V: TRBV15
D: NA

DNA: TGCGCCGCAATGACAGGACTCGAGCAGTACTTC
CDR3: CAAMTGLEQYF
J: TRBJ2-7
size: once
V: TRBV10-1
D: NA

DNA: TGTGCCAGTAGGACAGGGGAATTAGATGGCTACACCTTC
CDR3: CASRTGELDGYTF
J: TRBJ1-2
size: NA
V: TRBV2
D: TRBD1

DNA: TGCGCCAGCAGCCTGGGACAGAACACCGGGGAGCTGTTTTTT
CDR3: CASSLGQNTGELFF
J: TRBJ2-2
size: NA
V: TRBV5-1
D: NA

DNA: TGTGCCAGCAGCTCACAGGGCTACGAGCAGTACTTC
CDR3: CASSSQGYEQYF
J: TRBJ2-7
size: few
V: TRBV7-2
D: NA

DNA: TGTGCTAGTGGCCTCGACAGGGGAATATATTTT
CDR3: CASGLDRGIYF
J: TRBJ1-3
size: NA
V: TRBV12-5
D: TRBD1

DNA: TGTGCCACCAGCAGAGAGGGGGGATGGGGTAAAAATCAGCCCCAGCATTTT
CDR3: CATSREGGWGKNQPQHF
J: TRBJ1-5
size: NA
V: TRBV15
D: NA

DNA: TGTGCCAGCAGTTACGGGACAACGAACACCGGGGAGCTGTTTTTT
CDR3: CASSYGTTNTGELFF
J: TRBJ2-2
size: NA
V: TRBV6-2/TRBV6-3
D: NA

DNA: TGTGCCAGCAGCTTAACTAGCGGGGGGACCGCCTACGAGCAGTACTTC
CDR3: CASSLTSGGTAYEQYF
J: TRBJ2-7
size: once
V: TRBV7-2
D: TRBD2

DNA: TGTGCCAGCAGCTACTCGGCTGAAGCTTTCTTT
CDR3: CASSYSAEAFF
J: TRBJ1-1
size: NA
V: TRBV7-8
D: NA

DNA: TGTGCCAGCAGTTTAGGACTAGCGGGGCGGAATGAGCAGTTCTTC
CDR3: CASSLGLAGRNEQFF
J: TRBJ2-1
size: NA
V: TRBV6-5
D: TRBD2

DNA: TGTGCCAGCAGCTTTGGGACAGGCCCCCAGAAACTGTTTTTT
CDR3: CASSFGTGPQKLFF
J: TRBJ1-4
size: NA
V: TRBV7-9
D: TRBD1

DNA: TGTGCCAGCAGTCTACTGACCGGAGAGTACTTC
CDR3: CASSLLTGEYF
J: TRBJ2-7
size: many
V: TRBV2
D: NA